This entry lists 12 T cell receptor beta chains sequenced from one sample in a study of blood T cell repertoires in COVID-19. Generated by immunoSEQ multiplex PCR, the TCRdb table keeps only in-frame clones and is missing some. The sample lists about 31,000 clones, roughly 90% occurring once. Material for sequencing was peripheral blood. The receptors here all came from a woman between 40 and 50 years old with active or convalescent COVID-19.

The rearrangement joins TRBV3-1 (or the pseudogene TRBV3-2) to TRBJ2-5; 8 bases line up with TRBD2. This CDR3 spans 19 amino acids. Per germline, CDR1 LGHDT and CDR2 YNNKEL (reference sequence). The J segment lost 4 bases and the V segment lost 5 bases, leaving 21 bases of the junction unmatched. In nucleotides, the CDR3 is TGTGCCAGCAGCTCACAACTCGAGACTAGCGCGGAATACAGAGAGACCCAGTACTTC. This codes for CASSSQLETSAEYRETQYF.

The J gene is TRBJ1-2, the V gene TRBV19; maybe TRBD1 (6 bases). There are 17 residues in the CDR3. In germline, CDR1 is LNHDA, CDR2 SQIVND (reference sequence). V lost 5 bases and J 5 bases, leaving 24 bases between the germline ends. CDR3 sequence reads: CASSYRQAAMALYGYTF. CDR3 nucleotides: TGTGCCAGTAGTTACAGACAGGCCGCTATGGCCCTATATGGCTACACCTTC.

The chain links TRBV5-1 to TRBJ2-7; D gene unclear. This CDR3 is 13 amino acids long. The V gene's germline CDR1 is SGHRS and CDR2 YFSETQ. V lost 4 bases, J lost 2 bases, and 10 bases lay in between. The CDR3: CASSPRLAYEQYF. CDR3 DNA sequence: TGCGCCAGCAGCCCCCGACTGGCCTACGAGCAGTACTTC. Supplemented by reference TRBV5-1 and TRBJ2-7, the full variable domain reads KAGVTQTPRYLIKTRGQQVTLSCSPISGHRSVSWYQQTPGQGLQFLFEYFSETQRNKGNFPGRFSGRQFSNSRSEMNVSTLELGDSALYLCASSPRLAYEQYFGPGTRLTVT.

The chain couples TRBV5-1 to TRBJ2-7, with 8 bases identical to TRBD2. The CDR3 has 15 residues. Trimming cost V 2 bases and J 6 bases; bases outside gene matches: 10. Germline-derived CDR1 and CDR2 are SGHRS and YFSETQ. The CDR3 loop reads CASSFAIRGGSEQYF. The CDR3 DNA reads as TGCGCCAGCAGCTTTGCTATCCGGGGGGGCTCCGAGCAGTACTTC.

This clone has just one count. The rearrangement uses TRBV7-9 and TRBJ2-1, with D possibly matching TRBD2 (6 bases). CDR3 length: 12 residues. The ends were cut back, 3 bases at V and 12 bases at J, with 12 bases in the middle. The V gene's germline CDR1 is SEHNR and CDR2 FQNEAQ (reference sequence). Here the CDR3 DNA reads TGTGCCAGCAGCTTTAAGGTGGAGGGGCAGTTCTTC. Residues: CASSFKVEGQFF.

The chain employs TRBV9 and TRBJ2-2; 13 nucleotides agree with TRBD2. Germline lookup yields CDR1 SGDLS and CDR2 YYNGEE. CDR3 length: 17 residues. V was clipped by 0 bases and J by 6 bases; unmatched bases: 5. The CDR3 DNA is TGTGCCAGCAGCGTAGTAACTAGCGGGAGGGCCGCCGGGGAGCTGTTTTTT. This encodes CASSVVTSGRAAGELFF.

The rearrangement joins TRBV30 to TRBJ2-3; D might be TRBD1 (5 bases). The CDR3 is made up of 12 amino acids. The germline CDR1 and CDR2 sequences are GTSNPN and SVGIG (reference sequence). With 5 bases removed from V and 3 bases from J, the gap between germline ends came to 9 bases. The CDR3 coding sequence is TGTGCCTGGTCTCCAGGGACAGATACGCAGTATTTT. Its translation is CAWSPGTDTQYF.

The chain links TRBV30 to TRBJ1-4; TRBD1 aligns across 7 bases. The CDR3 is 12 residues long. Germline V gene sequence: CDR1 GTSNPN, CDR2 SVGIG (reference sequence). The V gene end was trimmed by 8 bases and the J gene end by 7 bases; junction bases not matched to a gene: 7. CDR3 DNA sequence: TGTGCCACGACAGGGTCGAGTGAAAAACTGTTTTTT. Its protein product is CATTGSSEKLFF.

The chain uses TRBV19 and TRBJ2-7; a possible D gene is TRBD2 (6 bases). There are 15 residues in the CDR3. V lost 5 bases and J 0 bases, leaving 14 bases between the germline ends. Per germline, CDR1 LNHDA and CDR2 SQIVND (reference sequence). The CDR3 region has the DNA TGTGCCAGTAGTCAAGCCCGCGGGGCCTCCTACGAGCAGTACTTC. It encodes CASSQARGASYEQYF.

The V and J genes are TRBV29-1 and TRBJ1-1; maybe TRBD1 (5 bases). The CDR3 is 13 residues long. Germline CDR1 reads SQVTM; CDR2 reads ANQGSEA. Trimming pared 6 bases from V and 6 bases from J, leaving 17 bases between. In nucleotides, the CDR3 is TGCAGCGTGTGGGGACTAAAGGCGGCTGAAGCTTTCTTT. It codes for CSVWGLKAAEAFF.

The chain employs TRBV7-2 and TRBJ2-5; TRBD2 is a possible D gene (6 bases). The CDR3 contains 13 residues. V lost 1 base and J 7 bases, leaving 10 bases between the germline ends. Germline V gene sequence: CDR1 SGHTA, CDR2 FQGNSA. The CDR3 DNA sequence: TGTGCCAGCAGCTTAGGGACCGGGGGGACCCAGTACTTC. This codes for CASSLGTGGTQYF.

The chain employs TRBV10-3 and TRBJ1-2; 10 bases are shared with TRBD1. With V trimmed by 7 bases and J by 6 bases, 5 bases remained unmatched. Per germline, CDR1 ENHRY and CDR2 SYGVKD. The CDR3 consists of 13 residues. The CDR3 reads CAITAGTGDGYTF. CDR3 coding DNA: TGTGCCATCACCGCCGGGACAGGGGATGGCTACACCTTC.